These 14 T cell receptor beta chains were sequenced from one sample in a study of blood T cell repertoires in COVID-19. The data were produced by immunoSEQ multiplex PCR, yet TCRdb's version contains in-frame clones alone and is incomplete. The data show more than 140,000 clones, approximately 80% seen once. Material for sequencing was peripheral blood. The receptors stem from a woman aged 45 to 65 in a cohort sampled during active or convalescent COVID-19.

This chain links TRBV15 with TRBJ2-1; possible D gene TRBD2, 5 bases. Trimming took 6 bases from V and 4 from J, leaving 10 bases between them. The CDR3 covers 13 residues. CDR1 is LNHNV, CDR2 YYDKDF, per germline (reference sequence). The CDR3 sequence is CATRDSLYNEQFF. The CDR3 DNA reads as TGTGCCACCAGGGACTCGCTTTACAATGAGCAGTTCTTC.

The rearrangement links TRBV4-1 to TRBJ1-2, with 7 bases that match TRBD1. After removal of 4 bases from V and 4 bases from J, the junction contained 9 bases not matched to a gene. Germline-derived CDR1 and CDR2 are MGHRA and YSYEKL. CDR3 length: 15 residues. The CDR3 reads CASSPTGTAPYGYTF. Here the CDR3 DNA reads TGCGCCAGCAGCCCAACCGGGACAGCGCCCTATGGCTACACCTTC.

The chain employs TRBV12-3 or TRBV12-4 and TRBJ1-1, with D possibly matching TRBD1 (5 bases). V shed 5 bases and J shed 6 bases, with 10 bases lying between them. The CDR3 sequence is 12 residues long. CDR3 sequence: CASSPQGSEAFF. The DNA for the CDR3 is TGTGCCAGCAGTCCCCAGGGATCTGAAGCTTTCTTT.

The chain recombines TRBV5-6 with TRBJ1-3; 7 nucleotides align to TRBD1. The CDR3 has 13 residues. The germline gives CDR1 SGHDT, CDR2 YYEEEE. J lost 8 bases, V lost 4 bases, and 6 bases had no gene match. CDR3 in DNA: TGTGCCAGCAGCACCGGACAGGTTCACACCATATATTTT. This gives the protein CASSTGQVHTIYF.

This chain uses TRBV13 with TRBJ2-7, with a possible D match to TRBD2 (5 bases). Germline assignment: CDR1 PRHDT and CDR2 FYEKMQ (reference sequence). This CDR3 has 16 amino acids. V was shortened by 0 bases and J by 0 bases, with 12 bases between the two germline ends. CDR3 in DNA: TGTGCCAGCAGCTTAGGGGCCACTAGAAGCTCCTACGAGCAGTACTTC. This translates into CASSLGATRSSYEQYF.

The chain couples TRBV5-1 to TRBJ2-1, with TRBD1 matching over 11 bases. The CDR3 has 14 amino acids. The germline V gene encodes CDR1 SGHRS and CDR2 YFSETQ. V trimming: 7 bases; J trimming: 9 bases; junction bases outside the gene matches: 9. The CDR3 coding sequence is TGCGCCAGCCGCCCCGGGACAGGGGGTAGTGAGCAGTTCTTC. As protein: CASRPGTGGSEQFF. Full variable domain (missing parts from reference TRBV5-1 and TRBJ2-1): KAGVTQTPRYLIKTRGQQVTLSCSPISGHRSVSWYQQTPGQGLQFLFEYFSETQRNKGNFPGRFSGRQFSNSRSEMNVSTLELGDSALYLCASRPGTGGSEQFFGPGTRLTVL.

V and J are TRBV19 and TRBJ1-4, with 9 bases identical to TRBD1. The CDR3 spans 15 residues. Germline CDR1 is LNHDA and CDR2 is SQIVND (reference sequence). V lost 5 bases to trimming and J lost 8 bases; unmatched junction nucleotides: 9. The CDR3 DNA sequence: TGTGCCAGTAGTGCACACAGGGGGCGGCGAGAAAAACTGTTTTTT. Translation gives CASSAHRGRREKLFF. The full variable domain, in which reference TRBV19 and TRBJ1-4 provide the parts outside the CDR3, is DGGITQSPKYLFRKEGQNVTLSCEQNLNHDAMYWYRQDPGQGLRLIYYSQIVNDFQKGDIAEGYSVSREKKESFPLTVTSAQKNPTAFYLCASSAHRGRREKLFFGSGTQLSVL.

In this sample, this clone turned up many times. Other nucleotide sequences from this sample produce the same CDR3. The rearrangement uses TRBV7-2 and TRBJ1-1; D is ambiguous. V was pared by 6 bases and J by 0 bases, with 8 bases between. Germline V CDR1 and CDR2: SGHTA, FQGNSA. This CDR3 comprises 13 residues. CDR3 sequence: CASSFSVNTEAFF. The CDR3, as DNA: TGTGCCAGCAGTTTCTCAGTGAACACTGAAGCTTTCTTT.

The V gene is TRBV5-1, the J gene TRBJ1-3; perhaps TRBD1 as D (6 bases). Germline assignment: CDR1 SGHRS and CDR2 YFSETQ. Trimming took 4 bases from V and 5 from J, leaving 16 bases between them. This CDR3 region has 15 residues. The CDR3, as DNA: TGCGCCAGCAGCCCCGAACGTCAGGGGAGAAACACCATATATTTT. Amino acid sequence: CASSPERQGRNTIYF. The whole variable domain, remainder taken from reference TRBV5-1 and TRBJ1-3, is KAGVTQTPRYLIKTRGQQVTLSCSPISGHRSVSWYQQTPGQGLQFLFEYFSETQRNKGNFPGRFSGRQFSNSRSEMNVSTLELGDSALYLCASSPERQGRNTIYFGEGSWLTVV.

The chain recombines TRBV5-1 with TRBJ1-1; a possible D gene is TRBD1 (6 bases). The CDR3 contains 15 residues. Between the trimmed V and J ends, which lost 1 base and 1 base, there was a span of 11 bases. Germline assignment: CDR1 SGHRS and CDR2 YFSETQ. CDR3 sequence reads: CASSLLDRPNTEAFF. The CDR3 coding sequence is TGCGCCAGCAGCTTGTTAGACAGGCCGAACACTGAAGCTTTCTTT.

The chain combines TRBV2 with TRBJ1-2; D perhaps matches TRBD1 (6 bases). Germline V lookup: CDR1 SNHLY, CDR2 FYNNEI. The V end lost 1 base, the J end lost 3 bases, and 12 bases lay between the germline ends. The CDR3 runs 15 residues. CDR3 DNA: TGTGCCAGCAGTGAAGGGACAGTTCCCCACTATGGCTACACCTTC. Amino acids: CASSEGTVPHYGYTF. The variable domain in full, completed from reference TRBV2 and TRBJ1-2, reads EPEVTQTPSHQVTQMGQEVILRCVPISNHLYFYWYRQILGQKVEFLVSFYNNEISEKSEIFDDQFSVERPDGSNFTLKIRSTKLEDSAMYFCASSEGTVPHYGYTFGSGTRLTVV.

The chain couples TRBV6-6 to TRBJ2-7; a possible D gene is TRBD1 (5 bases). Germline assignment: CDR1 MNHNY and CDR2 SVGAGI (reference sequence). Trimming removed 2 bases from V and 4 bases from J, with 15 bases in between. This CDR3 is built from 15 residues. CDR3 sequence: CASSYPEGALYEQYF. In nucleotides, the CDR3 is TGTGCCAGCAGTTACCCAGAAGGGGCCCTATACGAGCAGTACTTC.

This rearrangement joins TRBV6-2 or TRBV6-3 to TRBJ1-5, with 10 bases matching TRBD1. Trimming cost V 6 bases and J 2 bases; bases outside gene matches: 4. Germline V gives CDR1 MNHEY, CDR2 SVGEGT. This CDR3 region has 15 residues. The CDR3 spells CASSPGTGGNQPQHF. For the CDR3, the DNA is TGTGCCAGCAGCCCTGGGACAGGGGGCAATCAGCCCCAGCATTTT.

The chain employs TRBV18 and TRBJ1-2; the match to TRBD1 covers 7 bases. The CDR3 loop spans 15 amino acids. Germline loops: CDR1 KGHSH, CDR2 LQKENI. V dropped 3 bases and J dropped 1; count of bases not matched to a gene: 5. The CDR3 spells CASSPQGVLNYGYTF. CDR3 coding DNA: TGTGCCAGCTCACCTCAGGGGGTTCTTAACTATGGCTACACCTTC. The full variable domain, with the rest looked up from reference TRBV18 and TRBJ1-2, is NAGVMQNPRHLVRRRGQEARLRCSPMKGHSHVYWYRQLPEEGLKFMVYLQKENIIDESGMPKERFSAEFPKEGPSILRIQQVVRGDSAAYFCASSPQGVLNYGYTFGSGTRLTVV.